The rows below give T cell receptor beta chains drawn from one sample of a study of CD8 T cells in ankylosing spondylitis. From the 5' RACE reads, TCRdb called clonotypes with MiXCR, one entry per CDR3 protein. The sample yields around 120,000 distinct CDR3 sequences, more than 20% seen once. The sequenced material came from synovial fluid, either unsorted or a sorted T cell fraction (not recorded which). These receptors were obtained from a male donor with ankylosing spondylitis. The CDR3 runs from the conserved cysteine through the conserved F or W. Each record gives: D gene, clone size, J gene, V gene, CDR3 protein, CDR3 DNA. The D gene is left open where the match is weak. Clone sizes are given selectively: once, few, many, or a class where the clone is expanded.

-	few	TRBJ1-1	TRBV5-6	CASSSPKRRTEAFF	TGTGCCAGCAGCTCGCCCAAGCGGAGGACTGAAGCTTTCTTT
-	-	TRBJ2-1	TRBV7-9	CASSLVGDSRNEQFF	TGTGCCAGCAGCTTAGTCGGGGACTCGCGCAATGAGCAGTTCTTC
-	-	TRBJ1-2	TRBV5-6	CASSQGLKNYGYTF	TGTGCCAGCAGCCAGGGACTGAAGAACTATGGCTACACCTTC
TRBD2	-	TRBJ2-3	TRBV11-2	CASSLTSGTSTDTQYF	TGTGCCAGCAGCTTAACTAGCGGGACGAGCACAGATACGCAGTATTTT
TRBD1	-	TRBJ1-1	TRBV3-1	CASSQGAGGEAFF	TGTGCCAGCAGCCAAGGTGCAGGGGGCGAAGCTTTCTTT
-	-	TRBJ2-1	TRBV20-1	CSARDAGLSYNEQFF	TGCAGTGCTAGAGATGCGGGACTCTCCTACAATGAGCAGTTCTTC
-	-	TRBJ1-5	TRBV2	CASSEAQGSGQPQHF	TGTGCCAGCAGTGAAGCGCAGGGATCAGGCCAGCCCCAGCATTTT
-	once	TRBJ1-1	TRBV27	CASSLFPSTEAFF	TGTGCCAGCAGTTTATTCCCGTCCACTGAAGCTTTCTTT
-	many	TRBJ2-7	TRBV7-2	CASSLGGQTTYEQYF	TGTGCCAGCAGCTTAGGTGGGCAGACAACCTACGAGCAGTACTTC
TRBD2	-	TRBJ2-7	TRBV28	CASILAGGSYEQYF	TGTGCCAGCATCTTAGCGGGAGGGTCCTACGAGCAGTACTTC
TRBD1	many	TRBJ2-7	TRBV12-3/TRBV12-4	CASSFSGGNEQYF	TGTGCCAGCAGTTTTTCAGGGGGCAACGAGCAGTACTTC
-	-	TRBJ2-4	TRBV10-2	CASRGDGGIQYF	TGCGCCAGCAGGGGGGACGGCGGAATTCAGTACTTC
-	-	TRBJ2-5	TRBV2	CASSGSSQETQYF	TGTGCCAGCAGTGGATCCAGTCAAGAGACCCAGTACTTC
TRBD1	many	TRBJ1-2	TRBV4-1	CASSQGQGALAYGYTF	TGCGCCAGCAGCCAGGGACAGGGGGCGCTGGCTTATGGCTACACCTTC
-	-	TRBJ1-3	TRBV15	CATSRLAPGPGNTIYF	TGTGCCACCAGCAGATTGGCCCCGGGCCCTGGAAACACCATATATTTT
-	many	TRBJ1-2	TRBV29-1	CSVEVNYGYTF	TGCAGCGTTGAAGTCAACTATGGCTACACCTTC
TRBD2	-	TRBJ2-3	TRBV20-1	CSAREWEGHRDTQYF	TGCAGTGCTAGAGAATGGGAGGGCCATAGAGATACGCAGTATTTT
-	many	TRBJ2-1	TRBV4-1	CASSQVELVMGNEQFF	TGCGCCAGCAGCCAAGTTGAATTAGTGATGGGCAATGAGCAGTTCTTC
TRBD1	many	TRBJ2-7	TRBV7-8	CASSLSTGAYYEQYF	TGTGCCAGCAGCTTAAGTACAGGGGCATACTACGAGCAGTACTTC
-	-	TRBJ2-3	TRBV7-9	CASSLRSPPSDTQYF	TGTGCCAGCAGCTTAAGGTCGCCCCCGTCAGATACGCAGTATTTT
-	many	TRBJ2-7	TRBV28	CASSLSTRMPYEQYF	TGTGCCAGCAGTTTATCTACTCGGATGCCCTACGAGCAGTACTTC
TRBD2	-	TRBJ2-1	TRBV5-5	CASSFGLAETGEQFF	TGTGCCAGCAGCTTCGGACTAGCGGAGACGGGTGAGCAGTTCTTC
-	-	TRBJ2-5	TRBV7-2	CASSPRHREEETQYF	TGTGCCAGCAGCCCCCGGCACCGGGAAGAAGAGACCCAGTACTTC
TRBD1	-	TRBJ1-5	TRBV18	CASSPRNRGQPQHF	TGTGCCAGCTCACCAAGGAACAGGGGGCAACCCCAGCATTTT
-	-	TRBJ1-6	TRBV2	CASSLQLSYSPLHF	TGTGCCAGCAGTTTACAGTTGTCATATTCACCCCTCCACTTT
TRBD2	many	TRBJ2-5	TRBV7-2	CASSLLAGQETQYF	TGTGCCAGCAGCTTACTAGCGGGACAAGAGACCCAGTACTTC
-	-	TRBJ2-2	TRBV7-2	CASSLTLVNTGELFF	TGTGCCAGCAGCTTAACACTAGTGAACACCGGGGAGCTGTTTTTT
TRBD2	few	TRBJ2-1	TRBV5-1	CASSYVAGVRNEQFF	TGCGCCAGCAGTTATGTAGCGGGAGTGCGGAATGAGCAGTTCTTC
TRBD1	few	TRBJ1-1	TRBV9	CASSVGSGGITEAFF	TGTGCCAGCAGCGTAGGGTCAGGGGGCATCACTGAAGCTTTCTTT
TRBD2	many	TRBJ2-7	TRBV5-1	CASSLAASGPYEQYF	TGCGCCAGCAGCTTGGCAGCTAGCGGACCCTACGAGCAGTACTTC
-	many	TRBJ2-1	TRBV24-1	CATSDFGPGASYNEQFF	TGTGCCACCAGTGATTTTGGTCCGGGAGCCTCCTACAATGAGCAGTTCTTC
-	-	TRBJ1-4	TRBV11-1	CASGEAGEKLFF	TGTGCCAGCGGGGAAGCAGGTGAAAAACTGTTTTTT
-	-	TRBJ1-5	TRBV20-1	CSARPTTAGQPQHF	TGCAGTGCTAGACCCACCACAGCCGGTCAGCCCCAGCATTTT